What follows are 9 T cell receptor beta chains derived from one specimen sequenced in a study of response to subunit inactivated influenza vaccine. TCRdb used MiXCR to reprocess the RT-PCR reads, holding one entry per CDR3 protein. Of hundreds of thousands of distinct CDR3 sequences detected, 6% to 9% appear once; the ten largest clones hold 10% to 15%. The material was PBMCs from blood, obtained around 25 months after vaccination. Source of these receptors: a man aged 50-75 years who received an inactivated influenza vaccine.

Turning to this clonotype: This may come from a read error, since a much larger clone is one base off. The V call is TRBV9, the J call TRBJ2-7; the D gene could be TRBD1 or TRBD2 (5 bases each). Germline V gene sequence: CDR1 SGDLS, CDR2 YYNGEE. Trimming took 5 bases from V and 1 from J, leaving 16 bases between them. This CDR3 contains 15 residues. The CDR3 DNA reads TGTGCCAGCAGTAATGGGGACGAGTCGTCCTACGAGCAGTACTTC. Its translation is CASSNGDESSYEQYF.

This clonotype was counted at least ten times. This chain uses TRBV12-3 or TRBV12-4 with TRBJ1-4; D is unresolved. The V end was cut by 0 bases, the J end by 5 bases, with 10 bases between. This CDR3 is built from 15 residues. CDR3 residues: CASSLAAGRNEKLFF. The CDR3 DNA follows: TGTGCCAGCAGTTTAGCTGCGGGCCGAAATGAAAAACTGTTTTTT.

The chain links TRBV29-1 to TRBJ1-2; 9 bases agree with TRBD1. Germline V gives CDR1 SQVTM, CDR2 ANQGSEA. The CDR3 has 16 residues. Unmatched junction bases numbered 11, after V lost 6 bases and J lost 0 bases. The CDR3 region is CSVIPGQGLANYGYTF. CDR3 in DNA: TGCAGCGTGATACCGGGACAGGGTTTAGCTAACTATGGCTACACCTTC.

The table lists this clonotype with a few counts. V gene TRBV28 combines with J gene TRBJ2-7; 8 nucleotides line up with TRBD2. The J segment lost 3 bases and the V segment lost 6 bases, leaving 10 bases of the junction unmatched. Germline V gives CDR1 MDHEN, CDR2 SYDVKM. The CDR3 is made up of 15 amino acids. CDR3 amino acids: CASSTSSGNLYEQYF. CDR3 nucleotide sequence: TGTGCCAGCAGCACCAGTAGCGGGAACCTCTACGAGCAGTACTTC.

This sequence joins TRBV12-3 or TRBV12-4 and TRBJ2-1; unclear D gene. The CDR3 contains 15 residues. The V end lost 5 bases, the J end lost 0 bases, and 11 bases lay between the germline ends. The CDR3 DNA reads TGTGCCAGCAGTCTACTCGACTTCTCCTACAATGAGCAGTTCTTC. Amino acid sequence: CASSLLDFSYNEQFF.

There are a few counts of this clonotype. The chain has TRBV27 and TRBJ2-3, with D maybe TRBD1 (5 bases). Trimming removed 3 bases from V and 8 bases from J, with 15 bases in between. This CDR3 contains 14 residues. In germline, CDR1 is MNHEY, CDR2 SMNVEV (reference sequence). In nucleotides, the CDR3 is TGTGCCAGCAGTTTGGGGCCCGACAAGGGTACGCAGTATTTT. Protein: CASSLGPDKGTQYF.

The chain links TRBV24-1 to TRBJ1-2; no firm D call. CDR1 is KGHDR and CDR2 is SFDVKD in the germline V gene. This CDR3 comprises 14 residues. Trimming took off 1 base at V and 0 bases at J, with 5 bases between the two ends. CDR3 amino acids: CATSDFAANYGYTF. In DNA, the CDR3 is TGTGCCACCAGTGATTTTGCGGCTAACTATGGCTACACCTTC.

This rearrangement joins TRBV9 to TRBJ2-3; 10 bases fit TRBD1. In germline, CDR1 is SGDLS, CDR2 YYNGEE. V was clipped by 0 bases and J by 4 bases; unmatched bases: 2. CDR3 length: 15 residues. The CDR3 is CASSVAGQGSDTQYF. CDR3 nucleotide sequence: TGTGCCAGCAGCGTAGCGGGACAGGGGTCAGATACGCAGTATTTT.

Comment on this clonotype: One end of the junction varies from germline; a read error may be responsible. The CDR3 is CSAGETLGSPLHF. DNA of the CDR3: TGCAGTGCTGGAGAGACGCTAGGTTCACCCCTCCACTTT. The chain joins TRBV20-1 to TRBJ1-6; D remains unclear. The CDR3 contains 13 residues. Germline V gene data show CDR1 as DFQATT and CDR2 as SNEGSKA (reference sequence).